Shown below are 21 T cell receptor beta chains from a single sample sequenced in a study of shared clonotypes between healthy human individuals. The repertoire was sequenced with immunoSEQ multiplex PCR; TCRdb's copy has only in-frame clones and lacks some. Of about half a million clones in the sample, roughly 85% are singletons; the top ten hold approximately 12%. Source material: PBMCs. The source is a woman in her thirties or forties in good health. Some clones in this sample may be carry-over from other donors' samples.

The J gene is TRBJ1-4, the V gene TRBV29-1, with TRBD1 matching 11 bases. This CDR3 has 14 residues. Germline CDR1 reads SQVTM; CDR2 reads ANQGSEA. Trimming took 7 bases from V and 6 from J; bases not matched to a gene: 7. The CDR3 DNA is TGCAGCGGTGGACGGACAGGGGGCGATGAAAAACTGTTTTTT. It encodes CSGGRTGGDEKLFF.

The chain has TRBV10-3 and TRBJ2-7, with TRBD1 matching 9 bases. Germline CDR1 ENHRY, CDR2 SYGVKD. The CDR3 is made up of 13 amino acids. The trim removed 10 bases at V and 3 bases at J, leaving 7 bases unmatched. CDR3 amino acids: CATWTGEYYEQYF. CDR3 nucleotides: TGTGCCACCTGGACAGGGGAGTACTACGAGCAGTACTTC.

This clone was detected a few times. The chain combines TRBV4-3 with TRBJ2-3, with TRBD2 matching 9 bases. This CDR3 has 15 residues. CDR1 and CDR2 (germline): LGHNA, YSLEER. Trimming at V came to 4 bases and at J to 3 bases, leaving 5 bases not matched to a gene. CDR3 sequence: CASSPWTSETDTQYF. The CDR3 DNA sequence: TGCGCCAGCAGCCCCTGGACTAGCGAGACAGATACGCAGTATTTT.

V usage is TRBV2 and J usage is TRBJ2-1, with 7 bases aligning to TRBD2. Germline loops: CDR1 SNHLY, CDR2 FYNNEI. The CDR3 has 14 amino acids. V was pared by 3 bases and J by 8 bases, with 7 bases of the junction left unmatched. CDR3 DNA: TGTGCCAGCAGTGATCTAGCGGTGGGTGATGAGCAGTTCTTC. Its protein product is CASSDLAVGDEQFF.

The chain carries TRBV5-1 and TRBJ2-1; no clear D gene. The CDR3 runs 17 residues. The V end lost 3 bases, the J end lost 7 bases, and 23 bases lay between the germline ends. The germline gives CDR1 SGHRS, CDR2 YFSETQ. In DNA, the CDR3 is TGCGCCAGCAGCTCGGATCCCCGGGCCTATAATGGGAATGAGCAGTTCTTC. Encoded protein: CASSSDPRAYNGNEQFF.

Written as DNA, the CDR3 is TGCGCCAGCAGCCTAAGGGAGGGGGAAGAGACCCAGTACTTC. This gives the protein CASSLREGEETQYF. The V and J genes are TRBV4-1 and TRBJ2-5; tentatively, D is TRBD2 (7 bases). In germline, CDR1 is MGHRA, CDR2 YSYEKL. V was clipped by 4 bases and J by 3 bases, with 12 bases between them. The CDR3 is 14 amino acids.

The gene calls are TRBV2 and TRBJ2-5; TRBD2 might be the D (5 bases). The germline V gene has CDR1 SNHLY and CDR2 FYNNEI. V lost 5 bases and J 2 bases, leaving 9 bases between the germline ends. The CDR3 extends over 13 amino acids. The CDR3 loop is CASSPEGQETQYF. For the CDR3, the DNA is TGTGCCAGCAGTCCAGAGGGACAAGAGACCCAGTACTTC.

The CDR3 region is CASSRTVSGELFF. CDR3 nucleotides: TGTGCCAGCAGTCGCACTGTCTCCGGGGAGCTGTTTTTT. The gene calls are TRBV6-6 and TRBJ1-3; D is uncertain. The J call may be mistaken, given a closer DNA end match to TRBJ2-2. Germline V CDR1 and CDR2: MNHNY, SVGAGI (reference sequence). The CDR3 totals 13 residues.

This chain links TRBV6-5 with TRBJ2-3; maybe TRBD2 (6 bases). This CDR3 has 14 residues. Germline CDR1 MNHEY, CDR2 SVGAGI. V was shortened by 6 bases and J by 1 base, with 11 bases between the two germline ends. The DNA of the CDR3 is TGTGCCAGCAGCCCGGAGGGCCGCACAGATACGCAGTATTTT. Its protein is CASSPEGRTDTQYF.

This CDR3 reads CASKSGSKAFF. The CDR3, as DNA: TGTGCCAGTAAGTCCGGGAGTAAAGCTTTCTTT. The rearrangement joins TRBV19 to TRBJ1-1; no definite D call. Between the trimmed V and J ends, which lost 7 bases and 9 bases, there was a span of 12 bases. CDR3 length equals 11 residues. Germline V gives CDR1 LNHDA, CDR2 SQIVND (reference sequence). Complete variable domain (other parts from reference TRBV19 and TRBJ1-1): DGGITQSPKYLFRKEGQNVTLSCEQNLNHDAMYWYRQDPGQGLRLIYYSQIVNDFQKGDIAEGYSVSREKKESFPLTVTSAQKNPTAFYLCASKSGSKAFFGQGTRLTVV.

This chain joins TRBV30 and TRBJ1-5; D may be TRBD1 (5 bases). Germline V gene data show CDR1 as GTSNPN and CDR2 as SVGIG (reference sequence). The CDR3 length is 14 residues. Trimming left V 0 bases short and J 5 bases short, with 11 bases between. CDR3 region: CAWSVWGTDQPQHF. The CDR3 nucleotides are TGTGCCTGGAGTGTATGGGGGACCGATCAGCCCCAGCATTTT.

The chain employs TRBV13 and TRBJ2-1; 7 nucleotides agree with TRBD2. V was clipped by 2 bases and J by 2 bases; unmatched bases: 3. The CDR3 contains 15 residues. Germline values: CDR1 PRHDT, CDR2 FYEKMQ (reference sequence). CDR3: CASSLKRGAYNEQFF. CDR3 coding DNA: TGTGCCAGCAGCTTAAAACGGGGGGCCTACAATGAGCAGTTCTTC.

The chain has TRBV28 and TRBJ2-5; D may correspond to TRBD1 or TRBD2 (6 bases each). The CDR3 extends over 15 amino acids. Germline V CDR1 and CDR2: MDHEN, SYDVKM. The V end lost 3 bases, the J end lost 6 bases, and 17 bases lay between the germline ends. CDR3 sequence: CASSFGGAKGQTQYF. In DNA, the CDR3 is TGTGCCAGCAGTTTCGGGGGCGCGAAGGGGCAGACCCAGTACTTC.

This clone appeared a single time. The chain employs TRBV5-1 and TRBJ2-3; 8 nucleotides match TRBD2. Germline values: CDR1 SGHRS, CDR2 YFSETQ. After removal of 4 bases from V and 2 bases from J, the junction contained 9 bases not matched to a gene. The CDR3 spans 16 residues. The CDR3 DNA follows: TGCGCCAGCAGCCCCGCCGGGACTAGTGACACAGATACGCAGTATTTT. It codes for CASSPAGTSDTDTQYF.

This clone has more than one count but fewer than ten. This rearrangement joins TRBV5-1 to TRBJ1-1; possibly TRBD1 for D (6 bases). The CDR3 is made up of 16 amino acids. V was shortened by 1 base and J by 3 bases, with 16 bases between the two germline ends. Germline V gene lookup returns CDR1 SGHRS and CDR2 YFSETQ. The CDR3 region has the DNA TGCGCCAGCAGCTTGTCCGCAGGGGCCCGGGACACTGAAGCTTTCTTT. It translates to CASSLSAGARDTEAFF.

The count of this clone is one. The genes are TRBV27 and TRBJ2-2; TRBD1 agrees at 7 bases. J lost 4 bases, V lost 6 bases, and 8 bases had no gene match. This CDR3 spans 15 amino acids. Germline-derived CDR1 and CDR2 are MNHEY and SMNVEV (reference sequence). CDR3 DNA: TGTGCCAGCAGACAGGACAGGTGGGGCACCGGGGAGCTGTTTTTT. Translation gives CASRQDRWGTGELFF.

Concerning this clone: Other nucleotide sequences from this sample produce the same CDR3. V usage is TRBV18 and J usage is TRBJ1-2; D not certain. The CDR3 sequence is 13 residues long. Trimming removed 3 bases at V and 2 bases at J, with 7 bases between. Germline V gene lookup returns CDR1 KGHSH and CDR2 LQKENI. The CDR3 is CASSPQENYGYTF. In DNA form, the CDR3 reads TGTGCCAGCTCACCCCAGGAAAACTATGGCTACACCTTC.

The V call is TRBV6-5, the J call TRBJ2-1; D may be TRBD2 (7 bases). The V gene lost 7 bases and the J gene lost 5 bases, with 15 bases spanning the gap. Germline V gives CDR1 MNHEY, CDR2 SVGAGI. CDR3 length equals 14 residues. CDR3 sequence reads: CASTWGGADNEQFF. For the CDR3, the DNA is TGTGCCAGCACCTGGGGGGGGGCCGACAATGAGCAGTTCTTC.

V and J are TRBV4-3 and TRBJ1-2; tentative D call: TRBD1 (5 bases). The ends were cut back, 0 bases at V and 5 bases at J, with 13 bases in the middle. The length of the CDR3 is 15 residues. Germline CDR1 LGHNA, CDR2 YSLEER. The CDR3: CASSQDQGGIYGYTF. DNA for the CDR3: TGCGCCAGCAGCCAAGACCAGGGTGGGATTTATGGCTACACCTTC.

This clone was seen only once. The chain links TRBV6-5 to TRBJ2-1, with a tentative D call TRBD2 (6 bases). Germline V gene lookup returns CDR1 MNHEY and CDR2 SVGAGI. This CDR3 contains 13 residues. V was cut by 5 bases and J by 3 bases, with 8 bases left in between. CDR3 amino acids: CASSKTSYNEQFF. The CDR3 DNA reads TGTGCCAGCAGTAAGACTAGCTACAATGAGCAGTTCTTC.

This chain links TRBV4-3 with TRBJ2-7; the match to TRBD2 covers 11 bases. CDR3 size: 16 residues. J lost 4 bases, V lost 4 bases, and 9 bases had no gene match. Germline V gene lookup returns CDR1 LGHNA and CDR2 YSLEER. The CDR3 nucleotides are TGCGCCAGCAGCCTCTTAGCGGGAGGGTCGATATACGAGCAGTACTTC. It codes for CASSLLAGGSIYEQYF.